Reported below is one TCR beta chain. Its antigen is unknown. This entry belongs to a study of T cells after posttransplantation cyclophosphamide. Study-level findings and limits: Donor CD8+ memory clones often dominated recipient blood repertoires at later times. TRB clonality was highly associated with recipient CMV seropositivity and reactivation. Skin or GI-infiltrating T cells shared few TRB sequences with blood.

Peripheral blood was collected from the related graft donor on the marrow donation day. Profiled with immunoSEQ multiplex PCR; TCRdb holds only in-frame clones, not every one. Of approximately 47,000 clones listed, about 91% are singletons. Germline V gene lookup returns CDR1 SGHDN and CDR2 FVKESK. CDR3 length: 14 amino acids. The V gene lost 0 bases and the J gene lost 6 bases, with 9 bases spanning the gap. Sequencing was performed on PBMCs. This chain connects TRBV14 to TRBJ2-4; D gene ambiguous. This clonotype originated in a woman aged 45-65 years in good health and a related stem cell transplant donor. The CDR3 sequence is CASSQELVSNIQYF. CDR3 nucleotide sequence: TGTGCCAGCAGCCAAGAGCTAGTTTCAAACATTCAGTACTTC.